This T cell receptor beta chain was identified during a study of T-cell memory formation after mild COVID-19. Broader study findings: Second-wave clones peaking on day 37 lacked confirmed SARS-CoV-2 specificity. Shrinking CD4+ clones were chiefly CM and EM; CD8+ ones were chiefly EMRA.

cDNA libraries for TCR alpha and TCR beta, carrying sample barcodes and UMIs, came from 5'RACE with constant-segment primers. TCRdb analysed the 5' RACE reads with MiXCR anew, one entry per CDR3 protein. The data show about 250,000 distinct CDR3 sequences, roughly 17% seen once. V was shortened by 7 bases and J by 1 base, with 11 bases between the two germline ends. The CDR3 runs to 13 residues. Germline V gene sequence: CDR1 SNHLY, CDR2 FYNNEI. This clonotype was counted a few times. Its antigen is as yet unknown. The clonotype originates from a man aged 18-30 years who had mild COVID-19 (a few samples of this study predate the infection). Cell type and time point are not known. The gene calls are TRBV2 and TRBJ2-7; D is perhaps TRBD2 (5 bases). Material for sequencing was PBMCs or a T cell subset sorted from them (not recorded which). The DNA of the CDR3 is TGTGCCAGCACCCCACTAGGGTCCTACGAGCAGTACTTC. Its protein product is CASTPLGSYEQYF.